This TCR beta chain was captured by sequencing in a study of T cells after yellow fever vaccination. V shed 3 bases, J shed 2 bases, and the junction held 4 bases outside the gene matches. Germline V CDR1 and CDR2: LGHNA, YNFKEQ. This CDR3 contains 16 residues. This clonotype was counted ten times or more. 5'RACE template switching added a universal primer site and UMIs to TCR cDNA. TCRdb re-called the 5' RACE reads through MiXCR, storing one row per CDR3 protein. Of tens of thousands of distinct CDR3 sequences listed, 3% to 4% are singletons. The chain carries TRBV4-2 and TRBJ2-3; TRBD2 aligns across 11 bases. The specimen was PBMCs, either bulk or a sorted T-cell subset (CD4+, CD8+, memory, or dextramer-sorted; not recorded which), collected 35 to 50 days after the first yellow fever vaccination. The receptor comes from a man in his late teens or twenties who received the YFV17D yellow fever vaccine. DNA of the CDR3: TGTGCCAGCAGCCAGACTAGCGGGGTTAACACAGATACGCAGTATTTT. It yields the protein CASSQTSGVNTDTQYF.